The 7 T cell receptor beta chains listed next were all sequenced from one sample in a study of shared clonotypes between healthy human individuals. TCRdb's copy holds only in-frame clones and misses some; the assay was immunoSEQ multiplex PCR. The sample yields more than 2,000,000 clones, approximately 95% seen once. Sequencing used naive CD4+ T cells from PBMCs. Subset of the sample: CD45RA+ positively selected. Receptor source: a man younger than 35 in good health. Some clones in this sample may be carry-over from other donors' samples.

This clone was counted a few times. The chain carries TRBV5-1 and TRBJ2-7; tentatively, D is TRBD2 (6 bases). CDR3 length: 14 residues. V lost 0 bases and J lost 5, with 12 bases in between. Germline V lookup: CDR1 SGHRS, CDR2 YFSETQ. The CDR3 protein is CASSLEWGGNEQYF. CDR3 nucleotide sequence: TGCGCCAGCAGCTTGGAGTGGGGCGGGAACGAGCAGTACTTC.

The chain is built from TRBV28 and TRBJ2-2, with D possibly matching TRBD2 (6 bases). The V end was cut by 6 bases, the J end by 6 bases, with 17 bases between. The CDR3 extends over 15 amino acids. Germline values: CDR1 MDHEN, CDR2 SYDVKM. CDR3 residues: CASSSGGYRSGELFF. The CDR3, as DNA: TGTGCCAGCAGCTCCGGAGGGTATAGGTCCGGGGAGCTGTTTTTT.

The chain carries TRBV4-2 and TRBJ2-1, with 7 bases fitting TRBD2. Germline trimming cut 0 bases from V and 8 bases from J; bases unmatched to any gene: 4. The CDR3 is 14 amino acids. The V gene's germline CDR1 is LGHNA and CDR2 YNFKEQ. CDR3 amino acids: CASSQEGTTDEQFF. The CDR3 DNA sequence: TGTGCCAGCAGCCAAGAAGGGACTACTGATGAGCAGTTCTTC.

This clone has a single count. The chain recombines TRBV4-2 with TRBJ2-7, with 10 nucleotides matching TRBD1. The germline V gene encodes CDR1 LGHNA and CDR2 YNFKEQ. J lost 4 bases, V lost 6 bases, and 12 bases had no gene match. The CDR3 is 16 residues long. As DNA, the CDR3 is TGTGCCAGCAGGCGCGTTATCAGGGGACAGGGGTACGAGCAGTACTTC. It codes for CASRRVIRGQGYEQYF.

V usage is TRBV9 and J usage is TRBJ1-2; 8 bases line up with TRBD1. Germline CDR1 SGDLS, CDR2 YYNGEE. The CDR3 sequence is 14 residues long. Trimming cost V 6 bases and J 1 base; bases outside gene matches: 5. The DNA of the CDR3 is TGTGCCAGCACCCCTGGACAGGGTAACTATGGCTACACCTTC. Its translation: CASTPGQGNYGYTF.

The chain combines TRBV29-1 with TRBJ2-2; D unclear. The CDR3 runs to 15 residues. Trimming shortened V by 4 bases and J by 7 bases, and 19 bases separated the two germline ends. Looked up from germline, CDR1 is SQVTM and CDR2 is ANQGSEA. In DNA form, the CDR3 reads TGCAGCGTTGGGTCTCCCAATGGTTCAGGCGGGGAGCTGTTTTTT. Protein product: CSVGSPNGSGGELFF.

The V and J genes are TRBV7-6 and TRBJ2-7, with unresolved D. V shed 2 bases and J shed 2 bases, with 16 bases lying between them. Germline values: CDR1 SGHVS, CDR2 FNYEAQ. The CDR3 is made up of 16 amino acids. CDR3 sequence reads: CASSLLGPPYAYEQYF. The CDR3 DNA is TGTGCCAGCAGCTTATTAGGGCCACCATACGCCTACGAGCAGTACTTC.